These 20 T cell receptor beta chains were sequenced from one sample in a study of cytomegalovirus exposure and HLA in healthy donors. Primers: 60 Vbeta forward and 13 Jbeta reverse. Sequencing was performed with immunoSEQ multiplex PCR; in TCRdb, only in-frame clones are kept and a portion is missing. The sample has a few hundred thousand clones, roughly 80% seen once. The source material was PBMCs. These receptor sequences come from a girl aged 2-10 years in good health and CMV-seronegative.

The CDR3 DNA reads as TGTGCCAGCAGCCGACTAGCGGGGAGGGGGACAGATACGCAGTATTTT. It encodes CASSRLAGRGTDTQYF. The chain couples TRBV5-6 to TRBJ2-3, with 11 bases lining up with TRBD2. There are 16 residues in the CDR3. V was pared by 4 bases and J by 3 bases, with 7 bases of the junction left unmatched. Germline V gene data show CDR1 as SGHDT and CDR2 as YYEEEE.

As to this clone: Germline is not matched at one junction end, which may reflect a read error. This sequence joins TRBV11-2 and TRBJ1-4, with a possible D match to TRBD1 (5 bases). Germline values: CDR1 SGHAT, CDR2 FQNNGV. The CDR3 is made up of 17 amino acids. CDR3 DNA sequence: TGTGCCAGCAGCACCTGGGAGGGGTCGGGATCTAAGGAAAAACTGTTTTTT. This gives the protein CASSTWEGSGSKEKLFF.

For the CDR3, the DNA is TGCGCCAGCAGCACGGGGGGGTCCTACAATGAGCAGTTCTTC. Its protein is CASSTGGSYNEQFF. This chain connects TRBV5-1 to TRBJ2-1; 8 nucleotides agree with TRBD2. CDR1 and CDR2 (germline): SGHRS, YFSETQ. The CDR3 totals 14 residues. J gave up 1 base and V 4 bases, and 1 base lay outside the gene matches.

The gene calls are TRBV5-1 and TRBJ1-5, with a possible D match to TRBD1 (5 bases). This CDR3 has 14 amino acids. Trimming shortened V by 0 bases and J by 6 bases, and 10 bases separated the two germline ends. Germline V gene data show CDR1 as SGHRS and CDR2 as YFSETQ. This CDR3 is CASSLVGGGQPQHF. The CDR3, as DNA: TGCGCCAGCAGCTTGGTCGGGGGAGGTCAGCCCCAGCATTTT.

The V and J genes are TRBV19 and TRBJ1-1; D remains ambiguous. Trimming took 3 bases from V and 6 from J, leaving 8 bases between them. Germline values: CDR1 LNHDA, CDR2 SQIVND (reference sequence). CDR3 size: 12 residues. The CDR3 coding sequence is TGTGCCAGTAGTATTAACTCTGCTGAAGCTTTCTTT. This encodes CASSINSAEAFF.

V gene TRBV5-4 combines with J gene TRBJ2-7; TRBD2 aligns across 7 bases. CDR1 is SGHNT, CDR2 YYREEE, per germline (reference sequence). The trim removed 1 base at V and 4 bases at J, leaving 8 bases unmatched. The CDR3 spans 15 residues. The CDR3 DNA is TGTGCCAGCAGCTTGTCAGGACTAGGAGGGTACGAGCAGTACTTC. Protein product: CASSLSGLGGYEQYF.

This chain joins TRBV9 and TRBJ2-5; D might be TRBD2 (6 bases). The J call is uncertain, as TRBJ2-7 better fits the DNA end. This CDR3 is built from 13 residues. Germline CDR1 reads SGDLS; CDR2 reads YYNGEE. CDR3 coding DNA: TGTGCCAGCAGCGCCGACAGCGGGTACGAGCAGTACTTC. As protein: CASSADSGYEQYF.

The rearrangement uses TRBV5-1 and TRBJ1-4; D gene uncertain. In germline, CDR1 is SGHRS, CDR2 YFSETQ. The CDR3 loop spans 15 amino acids. With 2 bases removed from V and 0 bases from J, the gap between germline ends came to 8 bases. The CDR3 region is CASSFSSATNEKLFF. CDR3 nucleotides: TGCGCCAGCAGCTTCTCTTCCGCAACTAATGAAAAACTGTTTTTT.

The chain couples TRBV12-5 to TRBJ2-3; D unresolved. V was clipped by 2 bases and J by 1 base, with 7 bases between them. Germline assignment: CDR1 LGHNT and CDR2 FRNRAP. This CDR3 has 14 residues. CDR3 protein: CASGLTYGTDTQYF. CDR3 bases: TGTGCTAGTGGTTTGACCTACGGCACAGATACGCAGTATTTT.

The chain uses TRBV6-5 and TRBJ2-7; the match to TRBD1 covers 7 bases. The length of the CDR3 is 14 residues. Per the germline V gene, CDR1 is MNHEY and CDR2 is SVGAGI. V trimming: 4 bases; J trimming: 0 bases; junction bases outside the gene matches: 3. CDR3 in amino acids: CASSSGTASYEQYF. In DNA form, the CDR3 reads TGTGCCAGCAGTTCCGGGACAGCCTCCTACGAGCAGTACTTC.

The V call is TRBV5-1, the J call TRBJ1-2, with a possible D match to TRBD1 (6 bases). Trimming left V 7 bases short and J 3 bases short, with 13 bases between. Germline V lookup: CDR1 SGHRS, CDR2 YFSETQ. This CDR3 has 13 residues. The CDR3 loop is CASAQGADYGYTF. CDR3 coding DNA: TGCGCCAGCGCACAGGGAGCAGACTATGGCTACACCTTC.

This clone has only a few counts. This chain links TRBV5-6 with TRBJ2-5; 9 bases match TRBD1. CDR3 size: 15 residues. Germline assignment: CDR1 SGHDT and CDR2 YYEEEE. J lost 4 bases, V lost 1 base, and 5 bases had no gene match. The CDR3 spells CASSLLVTGGETQYF. DNA of the CDR3: TGTGCCAGCAGCTTGCTCGTGACAGGGGGAGAGACCCAGTACTTC.

The J gene is TRBJ2-7, the V gene TRBV25-1; 9 positions agree with TRBD1. The length of the CDR3 is 14 residues. The trim removed 10 bases at V and 7 bases at J, leaving 14 bases unmatched. The germline V gene has CDR1 MGHDK and CDR2 SYGVNS. The CDR3 is CATSNRGQSGEQYF. In DNA, the CDR3 is TGTGCCACCTCAAACAGGGGGCAATCGGGGGAGCAGTACTTC.

The chain is built from TRBV18 and TRBJ2-3; 7 bases are shared with TRBD1. Germline CDR1 and CDR2: KGHSH and LQKENI. J gave up 2 bases and V 4 bases, and 3 bases lay outside the gene matches. The CDR3 extends over 14 amino acids. CDR3 sequence: CASSRDSPTDTQYF. Written as DNA, the CDR3 is TGTGCCAGCTCACGGGACAGCCCCACAGATACGCAGTATTTT.

The genes are TRBV4-2 and TRBJ2-1; 10 bases agree with TRBD2. V lost 0 bases to trimming and J lost 9 bases; unmatched junction nucleotides: 8. Per the germline V gene, CDR1 is LGHNA and CDR2 is YNFKEQ. This CDR3 is 16 amino acids long. This chain's CDR3 is CASSQDASGSWGEQFF. Here the CDR3 DNA reads TGTGCCAGCAGCCAAGATGCTAGCGGGAGTTGGGGTGAGCAGTTCTTC.

The chain combines TRBV12-5 with TRBJ2-1, with 7 bases matching TRBD1. The V segment lost 0 bases and the J segment 0 bases; nucleotides outside the gene matches: 8. CDR3 length: 18 residues. From germline, CDR1 is LGHNT and CDR2 FRNRAP. In DNA form, the CDR3 reads TGTGCTAGTGGTTTGGTAATAGGGGGCGCCTTCTCCTACAATGAGCAGTTCTTC. It is translated as CASGLVIGGAFSYNEQFF.

This clone was counted only a few times. The genes are TRBV9 and TRBJ1-1; a weak D match, TRBD1 (6 bases). Germline V gene lookup returns CDR1 SGDLS and CDR2 YYNGEE. V was shortened by 4 bases and J by 1 base, with 8 bases between the two germline ends. The CDR3 has 13 amino acids. CDR3 sequence: CASSQGGNTEAFF. In nucleotides, the CDR3 is TGTGCCAGCAGCCAAGGGGGGAACACTGAAGCTTTCTTT.

This chain uses TRBV7-8 with TRBJ1-4; D unclear. The CDR3 sequence is 16 residues long. Looked up from germline, CDR1 is SGHVS and CDR2 is FQNEAQ. Trimming stripped 3 bases from V and 2 bases from J, with 13 bases between. The CDR3 here is CASSLGRGRTNEKLFF. CDR3 DNA: TGTGCCAGCAGCTTGGGGAGAGGACGTACTAATGAAAAACTGTTTTTT.

This clone has more than one count but fewer than ten. The rearrangement uses TRBV5-4 and TRBJ2-7, with D possibly TRBD1 on 6 matching bases. Germline V gene lookup returns CDR1 SGHNT and CDR2 YYREEE (reference sequence). The ends were cut back, 1 base at V and 0 bases at J, with 14 bases in the middle. There are 16 residues in the CDR3. DNA for the CDR3: TGTGCCAGCAGCTTGTCCGGGACATTGAGCTCCTACGAGCAGTACTTC. Protein: CASSLSGTLSSYEQYF.

The chain is built from TRBV19 and TRBJ1-4, with D possibly being TRBD1 (6 bases). Per the germline V gene, CDR1 is LNHDA and CDR2 is SQIVND (reference sequence). Between the trimmed V and J ends, which lost 7 bases and 13 bases, there was a span of 34 bases. The CDR3 runs to 18 residues. CDR3 protein: CASKRVGGQTSFGGGLFF. The DNA for the CDR3 is TGTGCCAGTAAGAGGGTCGGAGGACAGACGAGCTTCGGGGGGGGACTGTTTTTT.